Here is one T cell receptor (beta chain) with its context. What this receptor recognizes is not known. One base away there is no much larger clone; base qualities are not given. Cells were frozen in liquid nitrogen in DMSO/FBS as aliquots of approximately 500,000 cells, with a single aliquot from each fraction going to sequencing. All 30 patients in the study underwent endoscopy and small intestinal biopsy. Lamina propria cells were released by collagenase digestion of the biopsy tissue left over after intraepithelial cell isolation. Genomic DNA was extracted from frozen unsorted cell fractions using the Qiagen DNeasy blood extraction kit. These data originate in a study of coeliac disease (dated by TCRdb to 2021 to 2024). About the full investigation: High-resolution HLA typing was unavailable, so biased TRBV7-2 usage was queried as a proof of principle. Next-generation sequencing of rearranged TRB and TRG CDR3 regions was applied to small intestinal lymphocyte fractions from coeliac and non-coeliac patients. The study set out to describe the TR repertoires of small intestinal T cells in active coeliac disease, refractory type I coeliac disease, and coeliac disease treated with a gluten-free diet. Of the 30 or so patients in the full study, about 22 had coeliac disease confirmed by serology and 8 were controls with non-small intestinal disorders. TRB sequencing worked for samples from roughly 30 subjects, and these included over 20 paired bulk unsorted intraepithelial and lamina propria cell samples. Points the paper makes about the study in general: Published gliadin-specific TRB sequences appeared in 9 of 18 coeliac lamina propria samples but only 1 of 6 controls. In the authors' view, the approach was unsuitable for unbiased detection of gliadin-specific T cells, since gliadin-specific T cells are scarce and rarely shared between patients. TRB and TRG repertoires of active coeliac intraepithelial and lamina propria samples showed lower clonality than controls, suggesting recruitment of diverse T cells. Separating intraepithelial cells from lamina propria cells did not give high-purity fractions, so cross-contamination between the two compartments may have occurred. TRB repertoires were found to be largely private, with most amino acid sequences unique to one sample, and no significant difference in V-gene usage was found between disease groups.

V and J lose 2 bases and 0 bases, and a span of 16 bases separates them. From the germline V gene, CDR1 is KGHSH and CDR2 is LQKENI. There are 17 amino acids in the CDR3, from cysteine to phenylalanine inclusive. Kept here is only the CDR3 DNA, which spans 51 bases and is read in frame from base 1. Library creation used the immunoSEQ multiplex PCR assay. The TR loci were subjected to amplification by multiplexed PCR, for which V gene segments served as targets of the forward primers and J gene segments as targets of the reverse primers. The Illumina HiSeq System was used to sequence the amplified CDR3 regions. The study's processing was this. Closely related reads were merged by a nearest-neighbour algorithm to remove PCR and sequencing errors and to collapse the data into unique sequences. Each repertoire was summarised by clonality and by T cell density, with T cell density defined as TR molecules per amount of genomic DNA input. CDR3 amino acid sequences present in at least 80% of unsorted samples were defined as public TRs, and these public TRs were then tested for differential abundance between coeliac and control samples. Every lamina propria sample was checked against a list of approximately 220 published gliadin-specific TRB sequences. Kruskal-Wallis tests followed by Dunn post-tests were used to test for differences in clonality and density between disease groups. What TCRdb holds here is the immuneACCESS table cut down to in-frame rearrangements. Part of the clones is not present; checked against another copy, under half of the missing clones reflect an unresolved V gene, and the others are unexplained. V, J and clone size were drawn from that table, and D and trimming were deduced from the DNA. The sample table holds about 2,100 clones, of which about 73% were seen once. About 14% of the sample is in the top ten clones.

Sequencing used lymphocytes from the gut lamina propria. The cell subset or site label on this specimen signifies: lamina propria cell (LPC) fraction of small intestinal biopsy. This receptor was obtained from a human donor without celiac disease. Rearrangement joined TRBV18 to TRBJ1-1, and the D gene may be TRBD1, 6 bases matching. This receptor has the CDR3 CASSPTPGDLMNTEAFF. The DNA reads as follows: TGTGCCAGCTCACCAACTCCAGGGGACCTCATGAACACTGAAGCTTTCTTT.